A single sample gave rise to the 9 T cell receptor beta chains below, sequenced in a study of CD8+CD57+ T cells in acquired aplastic anemia. The patients chosen for sequencing had shown expansion of CD8+CD57+ cells (detected by flow cytometry). Researchers used genomic DNA as the template to profile TCR beta VDJ and CDR3. MiXCR, run by TCRdb on the reads, gives a single entry per CDR3 protein. The sample consists of 180,000 or so distinct CDR3 sequences, around half of them appearing once. The specimen sequenced was sorted CD4+, CD8+, or CD8+CD57+ T cells (not recorded which) from PBMCs. These receptors were obtained from a human donor with aplastic anemia.

The chain recombines TRBV20-1 with TRBJ1-2; a weak D match, TRBD1 (5 bases). V lost 5 bases, J lost 0 bases, and 10 bases lay in between. Germline V gene data show CDR1 as DFQATT and CDR2 as SNEGSKA (reference sequence). This CDR3 contains 13 residues. The CDR3 here is CSARDASNYGYTF. CDR3 coding DNA: TGCAGTGCTCGGGACGCCTCTAACTATGGCTACACCTTC.

V gene TRBV4-2 combines with J gene TRBJ1-5; D is undetermined. Trimming removed 0 bases from V and 3 bases from J, with 9 bases in between. Per germline, CDR1 LGHNA and CDR2 YNFKEQ. The length of the CDR3 is 15 residues. CDR3: CASSQEGQANQPQHF. CDR3 nucleotides: TGTGCCAGCAGCCAAGAAGGGCAGGCCAATCAGCCCCAGCATTTT.

In its sample, this clonotype was seen many times. V gene TRBV5-1 combines with J gene TRBJ2-5, with a possible D match to TRBD2 (5 bases). The V end lost 4 bases, the J end lost 4 bases, and 8 bases lay between the germline ends. CDR3 length equals 12 residues. Germline V lookup: CDR1 SGHRS, CDR2 YFSETQ. CDR3 loop: CASSQAGETQYF. The CDR3 DNA follows: TGCGCCAGCAGCCAGGCGGGAGAGACCCAGTACTTC.

The chain has TRBV7-9 and TRBJ2-3; 7 nucleotides line up with TRBD2. V lost 8 bases and J lost 4; bases outside the gene matches: 15. CDR1 SEHNR and CDR2 FQNEAQ come from the germline V gene (reference sequence). This CDR3 has 16 amino acids. CDR3 sequence (DNA): TGTGCCAGCGTTTCCGTAGGGCGGGGGAGACCAGATACGCAGTATTTT. It specifies CASVSVGRGRPDTQYF.

The gene calls are TRBV18 and TRBJ2-3, with unresolved D. CDR3 length equals 12 residues. V shed 4 bases and J shed 4 bases, with 6 bases lying between them. Germline CDR1 is KGHSH and CDR2 is LQKENI. The CDR3: CASSRMADTQYF. The DNA of the CDR3 is TGTGCCAGCTCACGAATGGCAGATACGCAGTATTTT. Supplemented by reference TRBV18 and TRBJ2-3, the full variable domain reads NAGVMQNPRHLVRRRGQEARLRCSPMKGHSHVYWYRQLPEEGLKFMVYLQKENIIDESGMPKERFSAEFPKEGPSILRIQQVVRGDSAAYFCASSRMADTQYFGPGTRLTVL.

This clonotype was counted ten times or more. J is TRBJ2-7 and V is TRBV30; TRBD2 is a possible D gene (5 bases). V was clipped by 3 bases and J by 6 bases, with 15 bases between them. This CDR3 spans 13 amino acids. Per the germline V gene, CDR1 is GTSNPN and CDR2 is SVGIG (reference sequence). The CDR3 region has the DNA TGTGCCTGGAGGACTGAGAGGGTTAGCGAGCAGTACTTC. Translating gives CAWRTERVSEQYF.

This clonotype has ten or more counts. The chain is built from TRBV10-3 and TRBJ1-1, with 9 bases aligning to TRBD1. Germline V gene lookup returns CDR1 ENHRY and CDR2 SYGVKD. The V segment lost 0 bases and the J segment 1 base; nucleotides outside the gene matches: 0. The CDR3 sequence is 15 residues long. The CDR3 DNA reads TGTGCCATCAGTGAGTCGGGACAGGGGAACACTGAAGCTTTCTTT. Translation gives CAISESGQGNTEAFF.

This chain connects TRBV20-1 to TRBJ1-5; 7 bases align to TRBD1. The CDR3 has 14 amino acids. The J segment lost 4 bases and the V segment lost 1 base, leaving 4 bases of the junction unmatched. CDR1 is DFQATT, CDR2 SNEGSKA, per germline (reference sequence). CDR3 DNA: TGCAGTGCTAGAGTTACAGGGGAGAATCAGCCCCAGCATTTT. As protein: CSARVTGENQPQHF.

The sample holds one count of this clonotype. The chain carries TRBV10-3 and TRBJ2-7; perhaps TRBD2 as D (6 bases). Per germline, CDR1 ENHRY and CDR2 SYGVKD. This CDR3 spans 15 amino acids. V lost 0 bases and J 6 bases, leaving 15 bases between the germline ends. The CDR3 is CAISESQGGLTEQYF. DNA for the CDR3: TGTGCCATCAGTGAGTCGCAGGGAGGACTAACCGAGCAGTACTTC.